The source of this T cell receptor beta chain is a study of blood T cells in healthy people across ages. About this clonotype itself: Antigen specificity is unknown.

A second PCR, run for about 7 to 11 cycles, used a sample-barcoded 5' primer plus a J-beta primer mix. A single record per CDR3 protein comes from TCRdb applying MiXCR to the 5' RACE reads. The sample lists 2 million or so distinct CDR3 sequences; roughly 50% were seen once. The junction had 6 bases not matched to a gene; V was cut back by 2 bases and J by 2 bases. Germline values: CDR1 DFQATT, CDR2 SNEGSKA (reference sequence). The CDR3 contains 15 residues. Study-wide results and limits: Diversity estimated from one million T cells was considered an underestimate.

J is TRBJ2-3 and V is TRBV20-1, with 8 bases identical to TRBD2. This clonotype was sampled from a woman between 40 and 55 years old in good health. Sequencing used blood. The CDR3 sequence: CSARPGTSFTDTQYF. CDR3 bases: TGCAGTGCTAGACCCGGGACTAGTTTCACAGATACGCAGTATTTT.